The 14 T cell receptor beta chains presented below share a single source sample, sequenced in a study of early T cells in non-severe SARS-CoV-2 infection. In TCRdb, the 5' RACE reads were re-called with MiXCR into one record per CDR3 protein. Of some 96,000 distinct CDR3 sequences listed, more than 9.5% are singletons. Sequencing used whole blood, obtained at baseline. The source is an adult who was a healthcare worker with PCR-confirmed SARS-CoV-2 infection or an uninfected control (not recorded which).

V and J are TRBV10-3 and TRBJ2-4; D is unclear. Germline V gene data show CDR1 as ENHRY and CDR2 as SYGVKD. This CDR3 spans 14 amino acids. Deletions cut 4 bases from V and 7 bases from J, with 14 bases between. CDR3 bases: TGTGCCATCAGTGCCGGCAGTGGCTCTAACATTCAGTACTTC. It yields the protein CAISAGSGSNIQYF.

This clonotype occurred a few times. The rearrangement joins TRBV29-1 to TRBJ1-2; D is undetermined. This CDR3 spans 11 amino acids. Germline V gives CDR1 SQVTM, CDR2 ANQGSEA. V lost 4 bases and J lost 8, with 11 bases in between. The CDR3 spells CSVATYIGYTF. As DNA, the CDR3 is TGCAGCGTTGCCACATATATCGGCTACACCTTC.

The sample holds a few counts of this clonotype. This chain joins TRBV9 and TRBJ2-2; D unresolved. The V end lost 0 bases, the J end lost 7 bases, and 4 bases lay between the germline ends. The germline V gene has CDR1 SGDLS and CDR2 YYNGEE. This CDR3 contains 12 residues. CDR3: CASSVVNGELFF. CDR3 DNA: TGTGCCAGCAGCGTAGTCAACGGGGAGCTGTTTTTT.

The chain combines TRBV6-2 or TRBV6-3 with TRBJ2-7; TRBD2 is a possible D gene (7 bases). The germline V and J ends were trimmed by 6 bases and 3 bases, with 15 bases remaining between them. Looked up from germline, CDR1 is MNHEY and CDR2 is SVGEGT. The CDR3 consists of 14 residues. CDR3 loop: CASSPAAGHYEQYF. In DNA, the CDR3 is TGTGCCAGCAGCCCTGCAGCGGGACACTACGAGCAGTACTTC.

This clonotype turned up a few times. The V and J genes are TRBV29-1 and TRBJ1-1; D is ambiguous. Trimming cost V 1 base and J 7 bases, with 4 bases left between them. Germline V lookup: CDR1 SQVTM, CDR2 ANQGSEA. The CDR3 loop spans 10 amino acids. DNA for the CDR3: TGCAGCGTTGAAGGGATTGAAGCTTTCTTT. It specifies CSVEGIEAFF.

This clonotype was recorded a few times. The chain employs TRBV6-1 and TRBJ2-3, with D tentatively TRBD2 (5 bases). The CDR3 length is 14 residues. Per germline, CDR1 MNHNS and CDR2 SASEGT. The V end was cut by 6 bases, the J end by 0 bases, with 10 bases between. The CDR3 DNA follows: TGTGCCAGCAGCACGCGGACTAGCACAGATACGCAGTATTTT. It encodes CASSTRTSTDTQYF.

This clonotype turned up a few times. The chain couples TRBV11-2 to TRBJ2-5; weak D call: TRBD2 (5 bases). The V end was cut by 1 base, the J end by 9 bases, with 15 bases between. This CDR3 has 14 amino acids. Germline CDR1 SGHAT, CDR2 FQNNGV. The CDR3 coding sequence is TGTGCCAGCAGCTTAGGGGGTACTAGGTCGTCCCAGTACTTC. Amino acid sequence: CASSLGGTRSSQYF. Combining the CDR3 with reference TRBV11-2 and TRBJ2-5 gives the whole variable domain EAGVAQSPRYKIIEKRQSVAFWCNPISGHATLYWYQQILGQGPKLLIQFQNNGVVDDSQLPKDRFSAERLKGVDSTLKIQPAKLEDSAVYLCASSLGGTRSSQYFGPGTRLLVL.

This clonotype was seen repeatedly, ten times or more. The CDR3 coding sequence is TGCAGCGTTGAGTTGCAGGCGTCACACACCGGGGAGCTGTTTTTT. Translation: CSVELQASHTGELFF. V usage is TRBV29-1 and J usage is TRBJ2-2; D is unresolved. Trimming removed 3 bases from V and 3 bases from J, with 14 bases in between. From germline, CDR1 is SQVTM and CDR2 ANQGSEA. The CDR3 consists of 15 residues.

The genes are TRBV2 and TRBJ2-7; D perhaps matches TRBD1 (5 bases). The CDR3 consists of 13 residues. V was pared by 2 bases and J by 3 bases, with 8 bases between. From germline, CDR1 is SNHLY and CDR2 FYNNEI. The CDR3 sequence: CASSELDNYEQYF. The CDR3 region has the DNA TGTGCCAGCAGTGAATTGGACAACTACGAGCAGTACTTC.

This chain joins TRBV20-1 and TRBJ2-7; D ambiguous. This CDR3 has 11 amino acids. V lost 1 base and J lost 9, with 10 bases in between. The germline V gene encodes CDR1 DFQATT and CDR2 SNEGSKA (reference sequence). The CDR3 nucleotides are TGCAGTGCTAGAGTAGGACCTTGGCAGTACTTC. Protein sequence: CSARVGPWQYF.

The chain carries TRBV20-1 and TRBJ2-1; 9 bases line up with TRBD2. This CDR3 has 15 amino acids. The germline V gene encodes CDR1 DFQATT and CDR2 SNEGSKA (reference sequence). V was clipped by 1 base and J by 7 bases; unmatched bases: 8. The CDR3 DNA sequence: TGCAGTGCTAGAGGCTTAGCGGGAGCAGTGAATGAGCAGTTCTTC. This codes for CSARGLAGAVNEQFF.

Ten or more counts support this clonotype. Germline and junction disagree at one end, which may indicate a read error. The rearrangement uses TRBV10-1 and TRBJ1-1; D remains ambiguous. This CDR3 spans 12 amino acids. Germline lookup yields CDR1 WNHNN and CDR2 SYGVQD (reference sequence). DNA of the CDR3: TGCGCCAGCAATGAGAGCGGCACTGAAGCTTTCTTT. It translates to CASNESGTEAFF.

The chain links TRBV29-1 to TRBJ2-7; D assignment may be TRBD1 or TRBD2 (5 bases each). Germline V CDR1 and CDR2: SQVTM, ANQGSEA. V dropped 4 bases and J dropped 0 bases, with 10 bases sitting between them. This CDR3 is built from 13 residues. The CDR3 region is CSVGAGSSYEQYF. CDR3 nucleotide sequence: TGCAGCGTTGGGGCAGGGAGCTCCTACGAGCAGTACTTC.

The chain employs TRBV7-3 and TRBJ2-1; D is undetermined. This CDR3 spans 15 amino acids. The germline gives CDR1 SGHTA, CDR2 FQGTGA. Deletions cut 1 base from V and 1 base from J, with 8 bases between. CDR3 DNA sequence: TGTGCCAGCAGCTTAAACCCACATTCCTACAATGAGCAGTTCTTC. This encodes CASSLNPHSYNEQFF.